The table lists the clone carrying this T cell receptor beta chain with a few counts. TCRdb reprocessed the 5' RACE reads with MiXCR, giving one entry per CDR3 protein. This sample carries roughly 410,000 distinct CDR3 sequences, 24% of them seen once, and the ten largest clones take around 8.8%. This sample is part of a study of T-cell memory formation after mild COVID-19. Sequencing input: PBMCs or a T cell subset sorted from them (not recorded which). This sequence was found in an adult woman who had mild COVID-19 (a few samples of this study predate the infection). Cell type and time point are not known.

CDR3 in amino acids: CSARDGYGPEAFF. CDR3 coding DNA: TGCAGTGCTAGAGATGGTTACGGACCTGAAGCTTTCTTT. The chain joins TRBV20-1 to TRBJ1-1; no reliable D call. Germline V gene data show CDR1 as DFQATT and CDR2 as SNEGSKA (reference sequence). The CDR3 length is 13 residues. V was trimmed by 0 bases and J by 6 bases, leaving 11 bases between them.